This TCR beta chain was identified during a study of shared clonotypes between healthy human individuals. Whole-study context: The plates for each donor numbered three CD4 naive, three CD4 memory, two CD8 naive and one CD8 memory.

The CD4+ fraction was divided into a CD45RA+ naive subset and a CD45RA-negative memory subset. Clones were sequenced by immunoSEQ multiplex PCR, and TCRdb holds only the in-frame ones, with some missing. Among about 1 million clones, more than 60% were seen once, and the ten largest hold about 1.5%. Study-wide findings and caveats: Only a few donors were included, so the genetic and exposure-history diversity represented was limited.

Notes on this clone: No antigen is known for it.

The CDR3 is made up of 18 amino acids. The ends were cut back, 3 bases at V and 0 bases at J, with 15 bases in the middle. Germline V CDR1 and CDR2: KGHSH, LQKENI. This receptor was identified in a man younger than 35 in good health. The material sequenced was memory CD4+ T cells sorted from blood. Subset of the sample: CD45RA-negative fraction. The chain uses TRBV18 and TRBJ1-6, with D hard to call. The CDR3 here is CASSPQIPGSSYNSPLHF. CDR3 in DNA: TGTGCCAGCTCACCCCAAATTCCTGGGAGCTCCTATAATTCACCCCTCCACTTT.